This T cell receptor beta chain was sequenced during a study of cytomegalovirus exposure and HLA in healthy donors. The PCR was carried out with 60 Vbeta primers and 13 Jbeta primers. Repertoires were generated with immunoSEQ multiplex PCR, while TCRdb's copy carries only in-frame clones and drops some. This sample's table reports some 70,000 clones. As for this clone: Its antigen remains unidentified.

The CDR3 is 13 residues long. The germline gives CDR1 ENHRY, CDR2 SYGVKD. Trimming removed 10 bases from V and 0 bases from J, with 12 bases in between. Broader study findings: Despite most TCR sequences being rare, some public TCRs occurred in many donors. The productive fraction for most TCR beta V segments was about 90% or about 30% in an earlier analysis. A likely sequencing artifact accounted for one observed cluster of highly shared sequence variants. When the data were analyzed later, several of the most significant clusters appeared to be linked to common viral pathogens.

The sequence was obtained from a man between 35 and 55 years old in good health and CMV-seronegative. Material for sequencing was PBMCs. The rearrangement joins TRBV10-3 to TRBJ1-1, with D hard to call. The CDR3 protein is CASSGQVNTEAFF. CDR3 DNA sequence: TGTGCCAGCTCCGGTCAGGTGAACACTGAAGCTTTCTTT.